One sample yielded the 27 T cell receptor beta chains listed below, sequenced in a study of cytomegalovirus exposure and HLA in healthy donors. In the PCR, 60 Vbeta and 13 Jbeta primers were used. The protocol was immunoSEQ multiplex PCR, while the TCRdb copy is restricted to in-frame clones and leaves out a portion. The sample shows 110,000 to 150,000 clones, 70% to 75% of them seen only once. Sequencing input: PBMCs. The receptors were gathered from a woman aged 25-40 years in good health and CMV-seronegative.

The rearrangement joins TRBV11-2 to TRBJ2-5, with 10 bases lining up with TRBD2. Germline CDR1 is SGHAT and CDR2 is FQNNGV. The CDR3 covers 16 residues. Germline trimming cut 3 bases from V and 2 bases from J; bases unmatched to any gene: 6. The CDR3 DNA reads as TGTGCCAGCAGCTTTGCTAGCGGGGGTGTTCAAGAGACCCAGTACTTC. Its translation is CASSFASGGVQETQYF.

Only a few counts were recorded for this clone. The chain is built from TRBV7-9 and TRBJ1-5; D is possibly TRBD1 (5 bases). Trimming removed 1 base at V and 2 bases at J, with 6 bases between. The length of the CDR3 is 14 residues. CDR1 and CDR2 from the germline V gene are SEHNR and FQNEAQ (reference sequence). CDR3 residues: CASSLEGGNQPQHF. CDR3 coding DNA: TGTGCCAGCAGCTTAGAAGGGGGCAATCAGCCCCAGCATTTT.

The rearrangement joins TRBV6-1 to TRBJ2-7; TRBD1 matches at 8 bases. Trimming cost V 7 bases and J 2 bases; bases outside gene matches: 10. Germline V gene data show CDR1 as MNHNS and CDR2 as SASEGT. The CDR3 length is 15 residues. This CDR3 is CASTRGTGFTYEQYF. CDR3 nucleotide sequence: TGTGCCAGCACCCGAGGGACAGGATTTACCTACGAGCAGTACTTC.

V gene TRBV21-1 combines with J gene TRBJ2-1; the table's D call of TRBD1 was not tested on the DNA. TRBV21-1 is reported as a pseudogene. The CDR3 runs 17 residues. Here the CDR3 DNA reads TGTGCCAGCAGCAAAGGAGACAGGGGTCGACCCTACAATGAGCAGTTCTTC. Residues: CASSKGDRGRPYNEQFF.

The chain recombines TRBV11-2 with TRBJ2-5, with 10 nucleotides matching TRBD1. Germline V gene data show CDR1 as SGHAT and CDR2 as FQNNGV. There are 14 residues in the CDR3. J gave up 8 bases and V 5 bases, and 8 bases lay outside the gene matches. CDR3 region: CASSRDRGMDTQYF. CDR3 nucleotides: TGTGCCAGCAGCCGGGACAGGGGTATGGATACCCAGTACTTC.

The chain couples TRBV10-1 to TRBJ2-1; 7 nucleotides match TRBD1. Germline V CDR1 and CDR2: WNHNN, SYGVQD (reference sequence). This CDR3 region has 15 residues. V trimming: 2 bases; J trimming: 5 bases; junction bases outside the gene matches: 6. The CDR3 sequence: CASSEGTASNNEQFF. CDR3 coding DNA: TGCGCCAGCAGTGAGGGGACAGCTTCTAACAATGAGCAGTTCTTC.

This clone turned up a few times. V usage is TRBV5-6 and J usage is TRBJ2-7; 8 bases fit TRBD1. Losses at the gene ends were 4 bases for V and 5 bases for J; bases not matched to a gene: 20. CDR1 and CDR2 (germline): SGHDT, YYEEEE. The CDR3 length is 18 residues. The DNA of the CDR3 is TGTGCCAGCAGCCCGGAGCCCCGAAGACAGGGGAAGATCCACGAGCAGTACTTC. Amino acids: CASSPEPRRQGKIHEQYF. Together with reference TRBV5-6 and TRBJ2-7, the CDR3 gives the full variable domain: DAGVTQSPTHLIKTRGQQVTLRCSPKSGHDTVSWYQQALGQGPQFIFQYYEEEERQRGNFPDRFSGHQFPNYSSELNVNALLLGDSALYLCASSPEPRRQGKIHEQYFGPGTRLTVT.

The genes are TRBV5-8 and TRBJ2-3, with TRBD1 identical over 7 bases. In germline, CDR1 is SGHTS, CDR2 YDEGEE. V trimming: 0 bases; J trimming: 0 bases; junction bases outside the gene matches: 10. The CDR3 totals 18 residues. The CDR3 sequence is CASSLAVGTDYSTDTQYF. CDR3 nucleotides: TGTGCCAGCAGCTTGGCCGTCGGGACAGACTATAGCACAGATACGCAGTATTTT.

The V and J genes are TRBV7-9 and TRBJ1-3; TRBD1 might be the D (6 bases). Germline V gene lookup returns CDR1 SEHNR and CDR2 FQNEAQ (reference sequence). V lost 4 bases to trimming and J lost 4 bases, with 11 bases between them. The CDR3 extends over 14 amino acids. This chain's CDR3 is CASSYSTGGNTIYF. The CDR3 DNA sequence: TGTGCCAGCAGCTATTCGACAGGAGGAAACACCATATATTTT. The full variable domain, with the rest looked up from reference TRBV7-9 and TRBJ1-3, is DTGVSQNPRHKITKRGQNVTFRCDPISEHNRLYWYRQTLGQGPEFLTYFQNEAQLEKSRLLSDRFSAERPKGSFSTLEIQRTEQGDSAMYLCASSYSTGGNTIYFGEGSWLTVV.

The V gene is TRBV9, the J gene TRBJ2-3, with D tentatively TRBD1 (6 bases). This CDR3 has 15 residues. Germline values: CDR1 SGDLS, CDR2 YYNGEE. Trimming left V 0 bases short and J 0 bases short, with 8 bases between. The CDR3 protein is CASSVVGQSTDTQYF. The CDR3 nucleotides read TGTGCCAGCAGCGTAGTAGGACAGAGCACAGATACGCAGTATTTT.

This clone has a handful of counts. The V and J genes are TRBV19 and TRBJ2-1, with a weak D call TRBD2 (6 bases). Deletions cut 4 bases from V and 9 bases from J, with 13 bases between. The CDR3 spans 13 residues. Germline CDR1 is LNHDA and CDR2 is SQIVND (reference sequence). DNA for the CDR3: TGTGCCAGTAGTAGGGCGGGGTCCGGTGAGCAGTTCTTC. It codes for CASSRAGSGEQFF.

This clone was counted once. The rearrangement joins TRBV29-1 to TRBJ2-5, with a weak D call TRBD1 (6 bases). CDR1 is SQVTM and CDR2 is ANQGSEA in the germline V gene. V dropped 7 bases and J dropped 5 bases, with 17 bases sitting between them. CDR3 length: 13 residues. DNA of the CDR3: TGCAGCGGAGCGCAGGGGACGTCGGAGACCCAGTACTTC. Translating gives CSGAQGTSETQYF.

This sequence joins TRBV7-9 and TRBJ1-2; D gene ambiguous. The CDR3 is made up of 17 amino acids. V lost 2 bases, J lost 0 bases, and 16 bases lay in between. CDR1 SEHNR and CDR2 FQNEAQ come from the germline V gene (reference sequence). The CDR3 region has the DNA TGTGCCAGCAGCTTAATAATTGCGGCCGCTTCTAACTATGGCTACACCTTC. It is translated as CASSLIIAAASNYGYTF.

This clone has just a few counts. The chain joins TRBV2 to TRBJ1-5, with 7 bases aligning to TRBD1. The V gene end was trimmed by 5 bases and the J gene end by 4 bases; junction bases not matched to a gene: 2. Germline CDR1 SNHLY, CDR2 FYNNEI. This CDR3 has 13 amino acids. CDR3 nucleotides: TGTGCCAGCAGTAGGGACAGTAATCAGCCCCAGCATTTT. It yields the protein CASSRDSNQPQHF.

This chain connects TRBV5-4 to TRBJ2-1, with 14 bases lining up with TRBD2. V lost 4 bases to trimming and J lost 0 bases; unmatched junction nucleotides: 9. There are 19 residues in the CDR3. The germline gives CDR1 SGHNT, CDR2 YYREEE (reference sequence). The CDR3 region has the DNA TGTGCCAGCAGCCCCGGGACTAGCGGGGGTAGGAGCTCCTACAATGAGCAGTTCTTC. Protein product: CASSPGTSGGRSSYNEQFF.

This chain uses TRBV19 with TRBJ1-5; 7 bases align to TRBD1. There are 15 residues in the CDR3. Germline-derived CDR1 and CDR2 are LNHDA and SQIVND (reference sequence). The ends lost 5 bases at V and 3 bases at J; junction bases unmatched: 7. The CDR3 coding sequence is TGTGCCAGTAGTCCGTTAGACAGGGACAATCAGCCCCAGCATTTT. This translates into CASSPLDRDNQPQHF.

This clone has just a few counts. The chain employs TRBV11-2 and TRBJ2-2; no reliable D call. Germline V gene sequence: CDR1 SGHAT, CDR2 FQNNGV. Deletions cut 7 bases from V and 5 bases from J, with 14 bases between. The CDR3 runs 14 residues. The CDR3 coding sequence is TGTGCCAGCACCACCCGCCGCAGGACCGGGGAGCTGTTTTTT. This codes for CASTTRRRTGELFF.

This chain joins TRBV5-1 and TRBJ2-7, with 8 bases lining up with TRBD2. This CDR3 has 16 amino acids. Unmatched junction bases numbered 7, after V lost 0 bases and J lost 2 bases. Germline V gives CDR1 SGHRS, CDR2 YFSETQ. CDR3 amino acids: CASSLDVAGGPYEQYV. In DNA, the CDR3 is TGCGCCAGCAGCTTGGATGTTGCGGGGGGCCCCTACGAGCAGTACGTC.

The count of this clone is one. The rearrangement uses TRBV7-9 and TRBJ1-2; 10 bases align to TRBD1. V trimming: 1 base; J trimming: 8 bases; junction bases outside the gene matches: 7. Germline V gene lookup returns CDR1 SEHNR and CDR2 FQNEAQ (reference sequence). CDR3 size: 15 residues. Written as DNA, the CDR3 is TGTGCCAGCAGCTTAGAGACAGGGGGCGCTCAGGGCTACACCTTC. This gives the protein CASSLETGGAQGYTF.

The chain uses TRBV7-2 and TRBJ2-4; D call uncertain. The CDR3 totals 15 residues. V dropped 1 base and J dropped 0 bases, with 7 bases sitting between them. The V gene's germline CDR1 is SGHTA and CDR2 FQGNSA. The CDR3 loop is CASSLVGEAKNIQYF. The CDR3, as DNA: TGTGCCAGCAGCTTAGTAGGAGAAGCCAAAAACATTCAGTACTTC.

Concerning this clone: This same CDR3 is encoded by further DNA sequences in the sample. CDR3 region: CASSLTVNEQYV. DNA for the CDR3: TGTGCTAGCAGCTTGACAGTTAACGAGCAGTACGTC. V usage is TRBV11-2 and J usage is TRBJ2-7; D is perhaps TRBD1 (5 bases). CDR1 is SGHAT and CDR2 is FQNNGV in the germline V gene. There are 12 residues in the CDR3.

The CDR3 DNA follows: TGTGCCAGAAAGGGGGGGGGAGATACGCAGTATTTT. Translated, it gives CARKGGGDTQYF. This chain uses TRBV6-5 with TRBJ2-3; D is perhaps TRBD2 (7 bases). Germline lookup yields CDR1 MNHEY and CDR2 SVGAGI. The CDR3 extends over 12 amino acids. V was pared by 9 bases and J by 5 bases, with 12 bases between.

This chain joins TRBV7-9 and TRBJ1-4; the match to TRBD1 covers 7 bases. The V and J ends lost 2 bases and 0 bases, in that order; junction bases with no gene match: 6. This CDR3 is built from 17 residues. Looked up from germline, CDR1 is SEHNR and CDR2 is FQNEAQ (reference sequence). This chain's CDR3 is CASSLPPDRATNEKLFF. The CDR3 DNA follows: TGTGCCAGCAGCTTACCGCCTGACAGGGCAACTAATGAAAAACTGTTTTTT. Filled out from reference TRBV7-9 and TRBJ1-4, the complete variable domain reads DTGVSQNPRHKITKRGQNVTFRCDPISEHNRLYWYRQTLGQGPEFLTYFQNEAQLEKSRLLSDRFSAERPKGSFSTLEIQRTEQGDSAMYLCASSLPPDRATNEKLFFGSGTQLSVL.

The chain couples TRBV28 to TRBJ2-7, with D possibly being TRBD1 (5 bases). Germline assignment: CDR1 MDHEN and CDR2 SYDVKM. The CDR3 covers 13 residues. Trimming removed 1 base at V and 3 bases at J, with 7 bases between. The CDR3 region has the DNA TGTGCCAGCAGTTTATCAGGGTTCTACGAGCAGTACTTC. Its protein is CASSLSGFYEQYF. Filled out from reference TRBV28 and TRBJ2-7, the complete variable domain reads DVKVTQSSRYLVKRTGEKVFLECVQDMDHENMFWYRQDPGLGLRLIYFSYDVKMKEKGDIPEGYSVSREKKERFSLILESASTNQTSMYLCASSLSGFYEQYFGPGTRLTVT.

V is TRBV4-1 and J is TRBJ2-2; 12 positions agree with TRBD1. The germline CDR1 and CDR2 sequences are MGHRA and YSYEKL. The CDR3 runs to 16 residues. After removal of 4 bases from V and 5 bases from J, the junction contained 5 bases not matched to a gene. CDR3 bases: TGCGCCAGCAGCCGGGGACAGGGGGCGCTAACCGGGGAGCTGTTTTTT. Its protein is CASSRGQGALTGELFF.

V usage is TRBV29-1 and J usage is TRBJ1-5; D possibly corresponds to TRBD1 (6 bases). Germline V gene lookup returns CDR1 SQVTM and CDR2 ANQGSEA. The CDR3 has 15 residues. V lost 4 bases, J lost 5 bases, and 18 bases lay in between. Written as DNA, the CDR3 is TGCAGCGTTGTAACGGGGGGGGCAGGGGATCAGCCCCAGCATTTT. Protein sequence: CSVVTGGAGDQPQHF.

This chain uses TRBV6-5 with TRBJ1-1, with TRBD1 as a possible D gene (5 bases). Germline V CDR1 and CDR2: MNHEY, SVGAGI. The CDR3 totals 13 residues. V was trimmed by 5 bases and J by 3 bases, leaving 10 bases between them. The CDR3 nucleotides are TGTGCCAGCAGTCGGGGGTACTACACTGAAGCTTTCTTT. It yields the protein CASSRGYYTEAFF.